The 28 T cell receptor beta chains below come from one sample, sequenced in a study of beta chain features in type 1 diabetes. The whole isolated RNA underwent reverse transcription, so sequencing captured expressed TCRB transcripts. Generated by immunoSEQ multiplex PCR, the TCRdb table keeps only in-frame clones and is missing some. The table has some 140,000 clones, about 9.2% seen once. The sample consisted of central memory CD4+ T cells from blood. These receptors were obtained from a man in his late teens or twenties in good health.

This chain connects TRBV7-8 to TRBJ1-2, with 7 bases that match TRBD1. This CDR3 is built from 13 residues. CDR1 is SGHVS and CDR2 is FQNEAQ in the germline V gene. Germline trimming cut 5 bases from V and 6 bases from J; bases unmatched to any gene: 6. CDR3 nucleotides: TGTGCCAGCAGCCCGGACAGGCGGAATGGCTACACCTTC. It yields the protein CASSPDRRNGYTF.

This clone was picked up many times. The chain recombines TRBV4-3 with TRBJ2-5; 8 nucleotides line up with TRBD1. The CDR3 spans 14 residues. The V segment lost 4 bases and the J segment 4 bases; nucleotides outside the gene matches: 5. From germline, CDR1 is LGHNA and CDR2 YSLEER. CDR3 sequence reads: CASSLATGGETQYF. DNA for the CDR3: TGCGCCAGCAGCCTAGCCACAGGGGGAGAGACCCAGTACTTC.

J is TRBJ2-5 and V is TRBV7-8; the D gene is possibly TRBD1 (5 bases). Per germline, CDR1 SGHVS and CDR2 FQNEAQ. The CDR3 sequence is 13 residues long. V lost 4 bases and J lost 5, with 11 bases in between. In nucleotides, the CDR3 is TGTGCCAGCAGCTACCAGGGTCGCGAGACCCAGTACTTC. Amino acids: CASSYQGRETQYF.

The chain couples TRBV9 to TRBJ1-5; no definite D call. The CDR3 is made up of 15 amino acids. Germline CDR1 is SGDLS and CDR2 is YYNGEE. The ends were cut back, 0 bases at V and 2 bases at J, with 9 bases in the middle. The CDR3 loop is CASSVGASGNQPQHF. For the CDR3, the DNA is TGTGCCAGCAGCGTAGGGGCTTCGGGCAATCAGCCCCAGCATTTT.

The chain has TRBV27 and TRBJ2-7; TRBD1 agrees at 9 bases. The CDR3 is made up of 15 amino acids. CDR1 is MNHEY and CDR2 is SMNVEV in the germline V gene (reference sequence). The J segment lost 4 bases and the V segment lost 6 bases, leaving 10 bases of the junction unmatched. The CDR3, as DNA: TGTGCCAGCAGGCTCCGGGGACAGGGTTCGTACGAGCAGTACTTC. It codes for CASRLRGQGSYEQYF.

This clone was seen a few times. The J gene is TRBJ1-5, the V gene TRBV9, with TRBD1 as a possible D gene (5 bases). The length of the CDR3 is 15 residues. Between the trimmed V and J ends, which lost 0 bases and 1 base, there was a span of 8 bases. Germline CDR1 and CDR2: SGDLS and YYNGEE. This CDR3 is CASSVGSGSNQPQHF. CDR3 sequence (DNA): TGTGCCAGCAGCGTAGGGTCAGGGAGCAATCAGCCCCAGCATTTT.

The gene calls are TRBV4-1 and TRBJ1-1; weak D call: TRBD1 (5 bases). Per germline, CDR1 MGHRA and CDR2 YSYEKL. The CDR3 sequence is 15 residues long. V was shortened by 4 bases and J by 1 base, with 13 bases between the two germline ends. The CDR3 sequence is CASSPRTRENTEAFF. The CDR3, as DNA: TGCGCCAGCAGCCCTAGGACAAGAGAGAACACTGAAGCTTTCTTT.

CDR3 coding DNA: TGTGCCAGCAGCTTAATCGGGGGGCTTAGAGAGACCCAGTACTTC. This translates into CASSLIGGLRETQYF. The chain carries TRBV27 and TRBJ2-5; D perhaps matches TRBD2 (7 bases). Germline V gene sequence: CDR1 MNHEY, CDR2 SMNVEV (reference sequence). V was shortened by 6 bases and J by 4 bases, with 18 bases between the two germline ends. The CDR3 totals 15 residues.

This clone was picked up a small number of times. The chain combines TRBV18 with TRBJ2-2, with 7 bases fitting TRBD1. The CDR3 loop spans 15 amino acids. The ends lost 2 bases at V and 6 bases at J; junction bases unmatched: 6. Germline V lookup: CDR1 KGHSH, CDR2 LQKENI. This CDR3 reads CASSPRTGAPGELFF. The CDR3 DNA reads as TGTGCCAGCTCACCAAGAACAGGGGCGCCCGGGGAGCTGTTTTTT.

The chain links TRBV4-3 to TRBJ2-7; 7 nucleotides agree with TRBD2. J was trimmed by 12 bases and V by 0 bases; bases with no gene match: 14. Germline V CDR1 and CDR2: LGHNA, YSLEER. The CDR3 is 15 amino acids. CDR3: CASSQDPGLSPRLYF. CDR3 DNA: TGCGCCAGCAGCCAAGACCCGGGACTAAGTCCCCGTCTGTACTTC.

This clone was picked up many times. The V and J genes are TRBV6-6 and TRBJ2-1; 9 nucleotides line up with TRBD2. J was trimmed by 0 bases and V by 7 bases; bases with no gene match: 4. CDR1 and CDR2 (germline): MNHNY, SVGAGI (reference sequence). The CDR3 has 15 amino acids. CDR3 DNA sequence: TGTGCCAGCACGTTAGCGGGGGCCTCCTACAATGAGCAGTTCTTC. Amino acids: CASTLAGASYNEQFF.

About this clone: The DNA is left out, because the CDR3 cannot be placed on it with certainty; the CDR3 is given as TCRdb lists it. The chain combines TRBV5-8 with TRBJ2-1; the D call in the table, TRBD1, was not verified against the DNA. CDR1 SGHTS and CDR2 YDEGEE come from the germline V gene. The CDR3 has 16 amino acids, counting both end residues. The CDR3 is CASSPFGGGAEGVRFF.

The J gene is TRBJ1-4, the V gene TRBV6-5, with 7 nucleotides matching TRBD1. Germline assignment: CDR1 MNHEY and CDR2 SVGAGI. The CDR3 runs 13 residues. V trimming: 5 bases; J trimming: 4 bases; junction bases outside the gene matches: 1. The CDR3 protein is CASSRDSNEKLFF. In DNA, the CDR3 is TGTGCCAGCAGTAGGGACAGTAATGAAAAACTGTTTTTT.

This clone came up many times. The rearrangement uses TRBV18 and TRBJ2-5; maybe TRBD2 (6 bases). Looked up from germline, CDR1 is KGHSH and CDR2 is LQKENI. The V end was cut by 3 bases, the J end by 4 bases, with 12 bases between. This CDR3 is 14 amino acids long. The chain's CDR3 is CASSPPGDPETQYF. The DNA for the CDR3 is TGTGCCAGCTCACCGCCGGGAGACCCAGAGACCCAGTACTTC.

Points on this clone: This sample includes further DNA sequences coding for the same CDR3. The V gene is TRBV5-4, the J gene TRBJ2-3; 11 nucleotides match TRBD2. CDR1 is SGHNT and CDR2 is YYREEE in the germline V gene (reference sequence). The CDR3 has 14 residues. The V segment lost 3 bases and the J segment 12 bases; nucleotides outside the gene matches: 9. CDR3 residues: CASSSTSGDQVQYF. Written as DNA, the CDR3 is TGTGCCAGCAGCTCGACTAGCGGGGACCAAGTCCAGTATTTT.

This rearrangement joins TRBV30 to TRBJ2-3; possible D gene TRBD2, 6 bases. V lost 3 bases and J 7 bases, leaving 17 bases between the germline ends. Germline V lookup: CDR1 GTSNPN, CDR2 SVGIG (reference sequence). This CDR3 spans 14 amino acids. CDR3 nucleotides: TGTGCCTGGAGAGCGGTAGGAGGCGGGAATACGCAGTATTTT. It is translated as CAWRAVGGGNTQYF.

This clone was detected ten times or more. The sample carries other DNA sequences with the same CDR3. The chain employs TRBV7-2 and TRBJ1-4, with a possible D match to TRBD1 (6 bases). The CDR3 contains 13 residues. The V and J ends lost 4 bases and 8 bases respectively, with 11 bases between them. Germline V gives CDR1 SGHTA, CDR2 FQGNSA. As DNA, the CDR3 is TGTGCCAGCAGCTATCAGGGGCGGGAAAAACTGTTTTTT. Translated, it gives CASSYQGREKLFF.

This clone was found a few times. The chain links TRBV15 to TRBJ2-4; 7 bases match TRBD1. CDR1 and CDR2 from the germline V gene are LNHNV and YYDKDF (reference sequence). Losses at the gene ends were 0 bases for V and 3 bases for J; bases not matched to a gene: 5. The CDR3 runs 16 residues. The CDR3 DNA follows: TGTGCCACCAGCAGAGATTCAGGGGGTAACAAAAACATTCAGTACTTC. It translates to CATSRDSGGNKNIQYF.

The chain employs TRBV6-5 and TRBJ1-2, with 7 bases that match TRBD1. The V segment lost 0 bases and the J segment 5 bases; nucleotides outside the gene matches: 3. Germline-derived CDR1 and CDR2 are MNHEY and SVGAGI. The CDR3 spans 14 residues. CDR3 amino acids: CASSYSGQDYGYTF. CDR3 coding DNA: TGTGCCAGCAGTTACTCCGGACAGGATTATGGCTACACCTTC.

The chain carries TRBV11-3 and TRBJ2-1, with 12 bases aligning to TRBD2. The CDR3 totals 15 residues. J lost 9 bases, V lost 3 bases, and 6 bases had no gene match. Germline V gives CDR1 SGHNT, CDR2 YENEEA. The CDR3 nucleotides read TGTGCCAGCAGCTTGACTAGCGGGGGAAAGGTTGAGCAGTTCTTC. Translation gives CASSLTSGGKVEQFF.

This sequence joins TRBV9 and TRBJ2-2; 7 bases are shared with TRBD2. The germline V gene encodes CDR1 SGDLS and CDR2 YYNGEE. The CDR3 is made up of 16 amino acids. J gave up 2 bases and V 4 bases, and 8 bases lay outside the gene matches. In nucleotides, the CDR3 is TGTGCCAGCAGCACGAGCCTAGCGGTAAACACCGGGGAGCTGTTTTTT. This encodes CASSTSLAVNTGELFF.

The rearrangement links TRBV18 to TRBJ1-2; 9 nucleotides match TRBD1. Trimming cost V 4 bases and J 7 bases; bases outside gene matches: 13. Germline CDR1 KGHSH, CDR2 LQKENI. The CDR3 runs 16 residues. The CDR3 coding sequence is TGTGCCAGCTCACGTATCCCGGGACAGGGACTGGGTGGCTACACCTTC. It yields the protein CASSRIPGQGLGGYTF.

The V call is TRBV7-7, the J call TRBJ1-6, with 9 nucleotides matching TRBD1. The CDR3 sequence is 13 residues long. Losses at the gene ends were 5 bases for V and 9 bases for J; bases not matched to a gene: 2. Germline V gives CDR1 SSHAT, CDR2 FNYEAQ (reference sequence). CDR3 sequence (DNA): TGTGCCAGCAGCCGGGACAGGGTTTCACCCCTCCACTTT. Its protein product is CASSRDRVSPLHF. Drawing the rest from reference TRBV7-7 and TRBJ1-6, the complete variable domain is GAGVSQSPRYKVTKRGQDVTLRCDPISSHATLYWYQQALGQGPEFLTYFNYEAQPDKSGLPSDRFSAERPEGSISTLTIQRTEQRDSAMYRCASSRDRVSPLHFGNGTRLTVT.

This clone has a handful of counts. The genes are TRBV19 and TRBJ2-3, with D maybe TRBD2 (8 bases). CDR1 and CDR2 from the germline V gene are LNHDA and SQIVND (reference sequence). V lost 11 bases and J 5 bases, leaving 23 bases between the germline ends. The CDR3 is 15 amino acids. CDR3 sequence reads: CASRETSAGGDTQYF. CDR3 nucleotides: TGTGCCTCAAGGGAGACTAGCGCAGGGGGAGATACGCAGTATTTT.

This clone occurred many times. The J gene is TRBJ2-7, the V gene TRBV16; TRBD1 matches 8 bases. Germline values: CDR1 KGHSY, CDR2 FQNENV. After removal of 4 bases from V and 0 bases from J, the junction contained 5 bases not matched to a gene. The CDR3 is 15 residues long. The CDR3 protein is CASSPADRGSYEQYF. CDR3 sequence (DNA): TGTGCCAGCAGCCCTGCCGACAGGGGCTCCTACGAGCAGTACTTC.

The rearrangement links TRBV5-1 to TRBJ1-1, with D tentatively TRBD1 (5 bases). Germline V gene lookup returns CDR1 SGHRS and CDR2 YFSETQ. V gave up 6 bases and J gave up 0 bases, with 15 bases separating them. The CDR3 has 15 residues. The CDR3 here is CASTAWGGVNTEAFF. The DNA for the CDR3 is TGCGCCAGCACTGCTTGGGGGGGGGTGAACACTGAAGCTTTCTTT.

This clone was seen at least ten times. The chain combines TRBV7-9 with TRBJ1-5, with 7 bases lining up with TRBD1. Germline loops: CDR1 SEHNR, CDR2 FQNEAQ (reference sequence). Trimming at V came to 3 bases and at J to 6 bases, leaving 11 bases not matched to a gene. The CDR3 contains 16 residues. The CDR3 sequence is CASSLEKGGSGQPQHF. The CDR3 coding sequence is TGTGCCAGCAGCTTGGAGAAAGGGGGCTCGGGTCAGCCCCAGCATTTT.

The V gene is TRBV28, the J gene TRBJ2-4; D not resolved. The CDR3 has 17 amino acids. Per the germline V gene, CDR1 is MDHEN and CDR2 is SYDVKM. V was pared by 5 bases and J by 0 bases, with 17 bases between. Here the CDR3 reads CASSQPGLRLAKNIQYF. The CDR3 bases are TGTGCCAGCAGTCAGCCGGGTCTAAGATTAGCCAAAAACATTCAGTACTTC. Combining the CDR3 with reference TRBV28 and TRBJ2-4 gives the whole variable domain DVKVTQSSRYLVKRTGEKVFLECVQDMDHENMFWYRQDPGLGLRLIYFSYDVKMKEKGDIPEGYSVSREKKERFSLILESASTNQTSMYLCASSQPGLRLAKNIQYFGAGTRLSVL.